This passage covers 9 T cell receptor beta chains from one sample sequenced in a study of shared clonotypes between healthy human individuals (dated by TCRdb to about 2020). Library preparation was by the immunoSEQ multiplex PCR assay. TCRdb obtained this table from immuneACCESS and retained in-frame rearrangements with V and J assigned. These tables miss some clones; where compared with another copy, unresolved V genes account for less than half of the shortfall, and the remainder is unexplained. For this sample there are over a million clones; 60% to 80% appear just once. Of the sample, about 1.5% is held by the ten largest clones. The sample consisted of memory CD4+ T cells sorted from blood. What the cell subset or site label conveys for this sample: CD45RA-negative fraction. The receptors derive from a man aged 18 to 30 in good health.

As to this clone: This probably arose from a read error, given a far larger clone one base away. The sample carries other DNA sequences with the same CDR3. The CDR3 DNA follows: TGTGCCACCAGCATTCGGACGGGGCAGGGCTACACCTTC. Its protein product is CATSIRTGQGYTF. This chain links TRBV15 with TRBJ1-2, with D perhaps matching TRBD1 (5 bases). Trimming took 4 bases from V and 8 from J, leaving 14 bases between them. The CDR3 sequence is 13 residues long. Germline V gene lookup returns CDR1 LNHNV and CDR2 YYDKDF (reference sequence).

The chain is built from TRBV5-4 and TRBJ1-1; a weak D match, TRBD1 (5 bases). Germline V gene sequence: CDR1 SGHNT, CDR2 YYREEE (reference sequence). V was shortened by 9 bases and J by 4 bases, with 19 bases between the two germline ends. The CDR3 extends over 14 amino acids. CDR3 sequence (DNA): TGTGCCAACATCCGGGGCGGGGCGGTCACTGAAGCTTTCTTT. The encoded protein is CANIRGGAVTEAFF.

The chain recombines TRBV5-4 with TRBJ2-1; tentatively, D is TRBD1 or TRBD2 (5 bases each). In germline, CDR1 is SGHNT, CDR2 YYREEE (reference sequence). V was trimmed by 4 bases and J by 2 bases, leaving 16 bases between them. CDR3 length equals 16 residues. The CDR3 DNA reads as TGTGCCAGCAGCCTCCCGACTATGACAGCCTACAATGAGCAGTTCTTC. Translation: CASSLPTMTAYNEQFF.

The sample holds a few counts of this clone. The chain recombines TRBV6-5 with TRBJ1-6, with 9 bases that match TRBD1. Germline values: CDR1 MNHEY, CDR2 SVGAGI. The length of the CDR3 is 15 residues. V lost 3 bases, J lost 16 bases, and 13 bases stayed unmatched. The CDR3 region has the DNA TGTGCCAGCAGTTATACCCGACAGGGGGGAAGGTCGCTCCACTTT. Translating gives CASSYTRQGGRSLHF.

This sequence joins TRBV18 and TRBJ1-5; the D is unclear. This CDR3 has 15 residues. The V and J ends lost 6 bases and 5 bases respectively, with 17 bases between them. From germline, CDR1 is KGHSH and CDR2 LQKENI. CDR3 in DNA: TGTGCCAGCTCTTTGGACCTCCTTGGGGATCAGCCCCAGCATTTT. Translating gives CASSLDLLGDQPQHF.

V and J are TRBV5-1 and TRBJ2-1, with 9 nucleotides matching TRBD1. Germline CDR1 is SGHRS and CDR2 is YFSETQ. The CDR3 runs to 17 residues. J gave up 2 bases and V 2 bases, and 8 bases lay outside the gene matches. The CDR3 DNA follows: TGCGCCAGCAGCTTCACGGGACAGGGACGAGCCTACAATGAGCAGTTCTTC. It is translated as CASSFTGQGRAYNEQFF.

J is TRBJ1-1 and V is TRBV7-9, with 11 bases fitting TRBD1. CDR1 is SEHNR and CDR2 is FQNEAQ in the germline V gene (reference sequence). The CDR3 sequence is 16 residues long. J was trimmed by 4 bases and V by 5 bases; bases with no gene match: 9. CDR3 bases: TGTGCCAGCAGCCCTGGGACAGGGGGAGGACGCACTGAAGCTTTCTTT. Encoded protein: CASSPGTGGGRTEAFF.

Remarks on this clone: This is likely an artifact of a read error, given a far larger clone one base away. V and J are TRBV5-6 and TRBJ1-6; 7 bases are a match to TRBD1. The CDR3 runs 15 residues. CDR1 SGHDT and CDR2 YYEEEE come from the germline V gene. As DNA, the CDR3 is TGTGCCAACAGCCGGACTTCCGGGCAGGGGGTATCCCTCCACTTT. The encoded protein is CANSRTSGQGVSLHF.

A remark on this clone: Other DNA sequences in this specimen translate into the identical CDR3. The rearrangement joins TRBV4-1 to TRBJ2-3; the match to TRBD2 covers 12 bases. CDR3 length: 16 amino acids. The ends lost 3 bases at V and 3 bases at J; junction bases unmatched: 4. Germline CDR1 and CDR2: MGHRA and YSYEKL. CDR3 amino acids: CASSQGLAGSTDTQYF. The CDR3 DNA reads TGCGCCAGCAGCCAGGGACTAGCGGGTTCAACAGATACGCAGTATTTT.